This T cell receptor (beta chain) was observed in a study of T cells in Graves' hyperthyroidism and ophthalmopathy. About the research overall: It was at initial diagnosis, before any treatment, that peripheral blood was collected.

Study observations and caveats: Most thyroid clonotypes that were expanded above 0.001 also turned up in blood.

This clonotype was seen a few times. The antigen is unknown. Germline values: CDR1 MNHNS, CDR2 SASEGT. V was pared by 5 bases and J by 5 bases, with 16 bases between. The CDR3 spans 15 residues. Together with thyroid ultrasound, orbital computed tomography, serum thyroxine and TRAb, clinical symptoms were used for diagnoses. Template material for amplifying TCR beta CDR3 regions consisted of RNA transcripts. Carried out on the TCR CDR3, a first-round RT-PCR used the HTBI primer set. MiXCR, run by TCRdb on the multiplex PCR reads, gives a single entry per CDR3 protein. Here the sample spans some 560,000 distinct CDR3 sequences, 15% to 19% being singletons.

The V gene is TRBV6-1, the J gene TRBJ2-4, with TRBD1 as a possible D gene (5 bases). Sequenced: blood. The receptor was isolated from a woman under 40 with Graves' hyperthyroidism. The CDR3, as DNA: TGTGCCAGCAGTAAATCGACAGAAGTCCAAAACATTCAGTACTTC. It codes for CASSKSTEVQNIQYF.